Listed here are 21 T cell receptor beta chains from one sample, sequenced in a study of shared clonotypes between healthy human individuals. Assay used: immunoSEQ multiplex PCR; TCRdb lists only in-frame clones, some missing. The sample carries nearly 1,000,000 clones, more than 75% recorded once. Sequenced: memory CD4+ T cells sorted from blood. Stated subset: CD45RA-negative fraction. The receptors shown here come from a man aged 18 to 29 in good health.

The chain carries TRBV30 and TRBJ2-1; 7 bases fit TRBD2. The CDR3 is 14 amino acids. With 1 base clipped from V and 7 bases from J, the junction kept 7 bases outside the gene matches. Germline V CDR1 and CDR2: GTSNPN, SVGIG (reference sequence). The CDR3: CAWSGLAGANEQFF. In DNA form, the CDR3 reads TGTGCCTGGAGTGGTTTGGCGGGAGCGAATGAGCAGTTCTTC.

V and J are TRBV4-3 and TRBJ2-3; D may correspond to TRBD1 or TRBD2 (6 bases each). CDR3 size: 17 residues. In germline, CDR1 is LGHNA, CDR2 YSLEER. V was shortened by 3 bases and J by 2 bases, with 18 bases between the two germline ends. CDR3 DNA: TGCGCCAGCAGCCAGGCTATTGGAAGGGGGGTCACAGATACGCAGTATTTT. It specifies CASSQAIGRGVTDTQYF.

On this clone itself: Other DNA variants within this sample encode the same CDR3. The chain links TRBV25-1 to TRBJ1-4; 9 bases agree with TRBD1. There are 17 residues in the CDR3. Germline V lookup: CDR1 MGHDK, CDR2 SYGVNS. With V trimmed by 3 bases and J by 4 bases, 9 bases remained unmatched. The CDR3 DNA sequence: TGTGCCAGCAGTGAGCTGTCGGGGACAGGGTTTAATGAAAAACTGTTTTTT. Protein sequence: CASSELSGTGFNEKLFF.

The chain employs TRBV4-3 and TRBJ1-1, with a possible D match to TRBD1 (6 bases). The CDR3 runs 15 residues. Trimming removed 0 bases at V and 5 bases at J, with 13 bases between. Germline V gene sequence: CDR1 LGHNA, CDR2 YSLEER. The CDR3 region has the DNA TGCGCCAGCAGCCAAGATTCGGCAGGGGCTACTGAAGCTTTCTTT. It specifies CASSQDSAGATEAFF.

V and J are TRBV5-1 and TRBJ2-4, with TRBD2 matching over 14 bases. V trimming: 1 base; J trimming: 0 bases; junction bases outside the gene matches: 9. CDR3 length equals 20 residues. The germline V gene has CDR1 SGHRS and CDR2 YFSETQ. Here the CDR3 DNA reads TGCGCCAGCAGCTTGTTCGGGACTAGCGGGGGATCCTTAGCCAAAAACATTCAGTACTTC. Translation: CASSLFGTSGGSLAKNIQYF.

The chain recombines TRBV5-1 with TRBJ2-1; no clear D gene. CDR1 and CDR2 (germline): SGHRS, YFSETQ. CDR3 size: 14 residues. Trimming stripped 4 bases from V and 5 bases from J, with 13 bases between. The CDR3 here is CASSPLAGNNEQFF. DNA of the CDR3: TGCGCCAGCAGCCCTTTAGCAGGAAACAATGAGCAGTTCTTC.

The chain combines TRBV29-1 with TRBJ2-2; a possible D gene is TRBD1 (6 bases). CDR1 is SQVTM, CDR2 ANQGSEA, per germline. CDR3 length equals 14 residues. V dropped 5 bases and J dropped 4 bases, with 14 bases sitting between them. In DNA, the CDR3 is TGCAGCGTTAAGAAGCAGGGGAGCACCGGGGAGCTGTTTTTT. It yields the protein CSVKKQGSTGELFF.

This clone was seen a handful of times. CDR3 residues: CASSGDTQYF. The DNA of the CDR3 is TGTGCCAGCAGCGGAGATACGCAGTATTTT. The V call is TRBV7-9, the J call TRBJ2-3; no reliable D call. Germline V gene sequence: CDR1 SEHNR, CDR2 FQNEAQ (reference sequence). This CDR3 has 10 residues. V lost 5 bases to trimming and J lost 5 bases, with 2 bases between them.

V and J are TRBV25-1 and TRBJ1-4; D not certain. Looked up from germline, CDR1 is MGHDK and CDR2 is SYGVNS. The CDR3 sequence is 14 residues long. V lost 8 bases and J lost 6, with 16 bases in between. The CDR3 loop is CASQSGLLYEKLFF. Here the CDR3 DNA reads TGTGCCAGCCAATCGGGTCTACTTTATGAAAAACTGTTTTTT.

The chain is built from TRBV5-8 and TRBJ1-5; D is unclear. Between the trimmed V and J ends, which lost 2 bases and 4 bases, there was a span of 13 bases. CDR1 is SGHTS, CDR2 YDEGEE, per germline. This CDR3 is 15 amino acids long. CDR3 residues: CASSFWTAANQPQHF. The CDR3 coding sequence is TGTGCCAGCAGCTTTTGGACGGCCGCTAATCAGCCCCAGCATTTT.

The V and J genes are TRBV5-1 and TRBJ2-1; D remains unclear. This CDR3 region has 15 residues. CDR1 SGHRS and CDR2 YFSETQ come from the germline V gene. The V end lost 0 bases, the J end lost 0 bases, and 7 bases lay between the germline ends. CDR3 sequence: CASSLDPSSYNEQFF. CDR3 bases: TGCGCCAGCAGCTTGGACCCGAGCTCCTACAATGAGCAGTTCTTC.

The CDR3 loop is CASRPDGNQPQHF. Written as DNA, the CDR3 is TGTGCCAGCAGACCCGACGGTAATCAGCCCCAGCATTTT. This chain joins TRBV2 and TRBJ1-5; D unclear. Germline assignment: CDR1 SNHLY and CDR2 FYNNEI. The CDR3 extends over 13 amino acids. Deletions cut 6 bases from V and 4 bases from J, with 10 bases between.

The chain links TRBV6-5 to TRBJ2-7, with 7 bases matching TRBD2. Germline lookup yields CDR1 MNHEY and CDR2 SVGAGI. The CDR3 covers 15 residues. V was clipped by 5 bases and J by 3 bases; unmatched bases: 10. CDR3 in DNA: TGTGCCAGCAGTCTCGGGGTGGGAGGGCTCTACGAGCAGTACTTC. This codes for CASSLGVGGLYEQYF.

This clone has a handful of counts. The rearrangement joins TRBV5-6 to TRBJ2-7; 8 positions match TRBD1. CDR3 length: 16 residues. V trimming: 3 bases; J trimming: 0 bases; junction bases outside the gene matches: 8. Germline V gene data show CDR1 as SGHDT and CDR2 as YYEEEE. CDR3 coding DNA: TGTGCCAGCAGCTCCCTCGGCCAGGGGGCCTCCTACGAGCAGTACTTC. It is translated as CASSSLGQGASYEQYF.

For this clone: Within the sample, other DNA sequences also encode this same CDR3. The chain recombines TRBV6-5 with TRBJ2-5, with D possibly being TRBD2 (5 bases). V lost 0 bases and J 2 bases, leaving 7 bases between the germline ends. The germline V gene has CDR1 MNHEY and CDR2 SVGAGI. The CDR3 is made up of 14 amino acids. The CDR3 DNA sequence: TGTGCCAGCAGTTACTCGAGGGCTCAAGAGACCCAGTACTTC. This translates into CASSYSRAQETQYF.

A few counts support this clone. One junction end does not reproduce the germline sequence, and a read error may be involved. The DNA for the CDR3 is TGTGCCAGCTTACCACCCACAGGGCGCTCCTACGAGCAGTACTTC. Protein sequence: CASLPPTGRSYEQYF. The V call is TRBV18, the J call TRBJ2-7, with D possibly being TRBD1 (6 bases). Germline values: CDR1 KGHSH, CDR2 LQKENI. CDR3 size: 15 residues.

The V call is TRBV30, the J call TRBJ2-2; D gene ambiguous. This CDR3 contains 12 residues. The V gene's germline CDR1 is GTSNPN and CDR2 SVGIG (reference sequence). Trimming left V 5 bases short and J 0 bases short, with 4 bases between. CDR3 loop: CAWAANTGELFF. The CDR3 region has the DNA TGTGCCTGGGCCGCGAACACCGGGGAGCTGTTTTTT.

The chain employs TRBV2 and TRBJ2-7; TRBD1 might be the D (5 bases). V gave up 1 base and J gave up 3 bases, with 13 bases separating them. CDR1 is SNHLY and CDR2 is FYNNEI in the germline V gene. The CDR3 consists of 15 residues. CDR3 DNA sequence: TGTGCCAGCAGTGAAGGGCAGGGTGTCGTCTACGAGCAGTACTTC. As protein: CASSEGQGVVYEQYF.

The chain employs TRBV7-2 and TRBJ2-5; D is undetermined. The CDR3 spans 15 residues. V lost 5 bases and J 1 base, leaving 14 bases between the germline ends. Germline lookup yields CDR1 SGHTA and CDR2 FQGNSA. The DNA of the CDR3 is TGTGCCAGCAGCCGGAGTCAAGGCGGCCAAGAGACCCAGTACTTC. It yields the protein CASSRSQGGQETQYF.

This clone was found a few times. This sequence joins TRBV6-5 and TRBJ1-2, with D possibly being TRBD1 (5 bases). The CDR3 runs 12 residues. Germline V lookup: CDR1 MNHEY, CDR2 SVGAGI. V dropped 5 bases and J dropped 8 bases, with 12 bases sitting between them. The CDR3 coding sequence is TGTGCCAGCAGTAACGACAGAAGAGGCTACACCTTC. Protein product: CASSNDRRGYTF.

The chain recombines TRBV6-5 with TRBJ1-5, with 8 bases identical to TRBD1. Germline V gene sequence: CDR1 MNHEY, CDR2 SVGAGI. CDR3 length: 13 residues. With V trimmed by 6 bases and J by 6 bases, 4 bases remained unmatched. CDR3 residues: CASSPRGLQPQHF. In DNA form, the CDR3 reads TGTGCCAGCAGCCCCAGGGGGCTTCAGCCCCAGCATTTT.